This TCR beta chain was identified in a study of Graves' ophthalmopathy and Graves' hyperthyroidism. RNA transcripts were the template, and TCR beta CDR3 regions were amplified from them. First-round RT-PCR with HTBI primers preceded a second-round multiplex PCR. TCRdb recomputed calls from the multiplex PCR reads with MiXCR, one row per CDR3 protein. The sample has about 550,000 distinct CDR3 sequences, roughly 40% seen once. The germline V gene encodes CDR1 SGHKS and CDR2 YYEKEE (reference sequence). The CDR3 length is 18 residues. V lost 3 bases and J lost 1, with 22 bases in between. The evidence that diagnosis relied on was clinical symptoms, serum thyroxine, TRAb, thyroid ultrasound and orbital computed tomography.

The clonotype originates from an adult man with Graves' hyperthyroidism. The chain joins TRBV5-5 to TRBJ1-1, with a weak D call TRBD1 (6 bases). The sample was peripheral blood or thyroid tissue (not recorded which). The CDR3 is CASSWALPGQTQNTEAFF. For the CDR3, the DNA is TGTGCCAGCAGCTGGGCTTTACCGGGACAAACTCAGAACACTGAAGCTTTCTTT.